This entry lists 2 T cell receptor beta chains sequenced from one sample in a study of cytomegalovirus exposure and HLA in healthy donors. 60 Vbeta and 13 Jbeta primers were used in PCR. Clones were read by immunoSEQ multiplex PCR, and TCRdb kept only the in-frame ones, dropping some. The top ten hold about 1.5% of the sample, which has 150,000 to 200,000 clones, 77% seen once. Sequencing used PBMCs. These receptor sequences come from a woman aged 25 to 39 in good health and CMV-seropositive.

This clone was seen once. The chain employs TRBV19 and TRBJ2-1; TRBD1 aligns across 9 bases. Unmatched junction bases numbered 6, after V lost 6 bases and J lost 6 bases. There are 14 residues in the CDR3. Germline-derived CDR1 and CDR2 are LNHDA and SQIVND (reference sequence). CDR3 loop: CASSRDRDANEQFF. The CDR3 bases are TGTGCCAGTAGCCGGGACAGGGACGCCAATGAGCAGTTCTTC.

The chain links TRBV10-3 to TRBJ2-7, with TRBD2 matching 15 bases. The CDR3 runs 14 residues. V gave up 5 bases and J gave up 6 bases; unmatched junction bases: 2. In germline, CDR1 is ENHRY, CDR2 SYGVKD. The DNA for the CDR3 is TGTGCCATCAGTCAGGGACTAGCGGGGGGCGAGCAGTACTTC. Translating gives CAISQGLAGGEQYF.